This TCR beta chain was documented in a study of control samples from healthy donors and cancer patients. Assay: immunoSEQ multiplex PCR; the TCRdb copy retains only in-frame clones and omits some. The sample lists 120,000 or so clones, approximately 88% occurring once. Sequenced material: blood. The source of this sequence is a man aged 50 or older in good health.

The CDR3 here is CASSPSTDTQYF. CDR3 nucleotide sequence: TGTGCCAGCAGTCCAAGCACAGATACGCAGTATTTT. This sequence joins TRBV7-9 and TRBJ2-3; D remains ambiguous. V lost 6 bases to trimming and J lost 0 bases, with 4 bases between them. The CDR3 covers 12 residues. Per the germline V gene, CDR1 is SEHNR and CDR2 is FQNEAQ (reference sequence).